This T cell receptor beta chain was recorded in a study of T cell repertoires in cytomegalovirus infection (dated 2019 in TCRdb). General notes on the study: Alongside well-studied HLA-B-restricted epitopes, the peptide stimulations were aimed at recently identified HLA-C-restricted CMV epitopes, whose presentation resists viral immunomodulation. Because public TCR beta signatures pointed to carriage of CMV infection together with the matching HLA type, the HLA type of each donor mattered for the analysis.

The treatment or condition label, as the study defines it: in vitro stimulation with specific CMV peptide epitopes to enrich CMV-specific T cells. This clonotype was observed at least ten times. This receptor's antigen is unknown. No base qualities exist here, and no much larger clone lies one base off it. Study-wide conclusions, independent of this receptor: In both this cohort and an independent roughly 400-donor cohort, the cumulative frequency of public TCR beta family members distinguished carriers of CMV infection plus the relevant HLA type. The ex vivo response was dominated by HLA-C-restricted CMV-specific TCR beta clonotypes, and the single most frequent clonotype in two of eight donors was supplied by these HLA-C-restricted clonotypes.

Inclusive of the bounding cysteine and phenylalanine, the CDR3 is 15 residues long. Just the 45-base CDR3 DNA is kept, in frame starting at base 1. Reading the germline V gene gives CDR1 SGHTA and CDR2 FQGNSA. V gives up 1 base and J gives up 0 bases, and the segment between their germline ends measures 9 bases. TCRdb lists the instrument as Illumina HiSeq 1500. The raw public reads went through TCRdb reprocessing: fastp at Q25, MiXCR clone calling, in-frame beta chains kept. Rows with one shared CDR3 protein collapse into an entry with the most common genes and DNA. The sample records nearly 700,000 distinct CDR3 sequences, about 33% of which are singletons. The ten largest clones capture around a sixth of the sample.

Rearrangement joined TRBV7-2 to TRBJ1-1; the D segment could be TRBD1, given 6 matching bases. The source material was cultured PBMCs, sampled from culture after CMV antigen stimulation. This TCR was recovered from a human donor in good health (CMV status not recorded). Some clones in this sample may be carry-over from other donors' samples. CDR3 region: CASSLGTGLNTEAFF. The sequence in DNA is TGTGCCAGCAGCTTAGGAACAGGGCTGAACACTGAAGCTTTCTTT.